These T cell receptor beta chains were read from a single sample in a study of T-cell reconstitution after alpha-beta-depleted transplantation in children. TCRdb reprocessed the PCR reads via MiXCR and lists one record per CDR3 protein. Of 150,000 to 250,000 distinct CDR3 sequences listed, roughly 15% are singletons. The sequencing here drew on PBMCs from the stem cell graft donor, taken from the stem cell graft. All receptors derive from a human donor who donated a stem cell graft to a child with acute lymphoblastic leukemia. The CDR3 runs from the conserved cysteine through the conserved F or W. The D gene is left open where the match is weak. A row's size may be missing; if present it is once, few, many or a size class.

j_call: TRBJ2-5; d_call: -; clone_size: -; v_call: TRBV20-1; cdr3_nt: TGCAGTGCTAGACCTCAGGGAGAGACCCAGTACTTC; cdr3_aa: CSARPQGETQYF
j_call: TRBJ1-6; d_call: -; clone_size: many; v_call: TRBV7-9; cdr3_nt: TGTGCCAGCAGCTTGAGACAGACCTATTCACCCCTCCACTTT; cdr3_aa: CASSLRQTYSPLHF
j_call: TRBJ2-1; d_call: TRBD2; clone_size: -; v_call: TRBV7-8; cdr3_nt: TGTGCCAGCAGCTTAGCGCGGGCTAGCGGAGGGCGGGGGAATGAGCAGTTCTTC; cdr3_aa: CASSLARASGGRGNEQFF
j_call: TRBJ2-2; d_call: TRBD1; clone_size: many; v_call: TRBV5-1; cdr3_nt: TGCGCCAGCAGCCTCTCCCAGGGGGCCGGGGAGCTGTTTTTT; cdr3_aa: CASSLSQGAGELFF
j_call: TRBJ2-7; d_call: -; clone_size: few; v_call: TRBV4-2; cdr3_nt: TGTGCCAGCAGCCAAGAACGGGAAAGGGGCTACGAGCAGTACTTC; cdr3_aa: CASSQERERGYEQYF
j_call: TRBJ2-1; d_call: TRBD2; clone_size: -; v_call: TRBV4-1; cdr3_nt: TGCGCCAGCAGCCAGGGTTGGCCGGGAGGGCCTGACTTCGATGAGCAGTTCTTC; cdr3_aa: CASSQGWPGGPDFDEQFF
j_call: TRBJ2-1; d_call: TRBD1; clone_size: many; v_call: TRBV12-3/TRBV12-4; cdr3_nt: TGTGCCAGCAGTTCCGGGACAGGGTTTTTCTTC; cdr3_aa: CASSSGTGFFF
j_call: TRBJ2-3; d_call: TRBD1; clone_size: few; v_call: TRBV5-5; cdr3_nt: TGTGCCAGCAGCTATGGGACAGGGTCTACAGATACGCAGTATTTT; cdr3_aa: CASSYGTGSTDTQYF
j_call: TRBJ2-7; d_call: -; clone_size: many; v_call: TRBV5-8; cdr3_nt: TGTGCCAGCAGCTTAAATATCCGAACTCTGACCGGCAGCTTC; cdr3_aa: CASSLNIRTLTGSF
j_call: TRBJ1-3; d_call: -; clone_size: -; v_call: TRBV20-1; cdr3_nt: TGCAGTGCTAGAGCAAACAGCCGCTCTGGAAACACCATATATTTT; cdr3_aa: CSARANSRSGNTIYF
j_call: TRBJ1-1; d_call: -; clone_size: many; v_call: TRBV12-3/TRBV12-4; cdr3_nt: TGTGCCAGCAGTTTAGGATCAGGTCGGGAAGCTTTCTTT; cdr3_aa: CASSLGSGREAFF
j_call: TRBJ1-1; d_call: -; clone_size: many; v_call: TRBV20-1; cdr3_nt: TGCAGTGCTAGATCTGCGGGGACAACGAACACTGAAGCTTTCTTT; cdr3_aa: CSARSAGTTNTEAFF
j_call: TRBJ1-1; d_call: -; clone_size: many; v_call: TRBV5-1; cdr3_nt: TGCGCCAGCAGCTTGAGGTTGGGTGAGACTGAAGCTTTCTTT; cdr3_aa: CASSLRLGETEAFF
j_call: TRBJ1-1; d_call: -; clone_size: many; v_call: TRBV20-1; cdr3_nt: TGCAGTGCTAGGAGAGGGAACACTGAAGCTTTCTTT; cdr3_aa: CSARRGNTEAFF
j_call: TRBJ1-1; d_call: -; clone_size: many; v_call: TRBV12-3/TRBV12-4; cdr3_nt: TGTGCCAGCAGTGATGTGCAGGGCATGGCCCTGAACACTGAAGCTTTCTTT; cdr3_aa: CASSDVQGMALNTEAFF
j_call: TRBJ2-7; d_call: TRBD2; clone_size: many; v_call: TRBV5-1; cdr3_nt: TGCGCCAGCAGCTTGGTTCTAGCGGGAGGGCCGTATAACGAGCAGTACTTC; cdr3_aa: CASSLVLAGGPYNEQYF
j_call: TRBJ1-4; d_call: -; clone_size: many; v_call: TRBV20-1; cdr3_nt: TGCAGTGCCGGACAGCCTGAAAAACTGTTTTTT; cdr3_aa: CSAGQPEKLFF
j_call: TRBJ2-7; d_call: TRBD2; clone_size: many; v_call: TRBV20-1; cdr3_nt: TGCAGTGACCGGACTAGCGGGAGATGCGAGCAGTACTTC; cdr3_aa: CSDRTSGRCEQYF
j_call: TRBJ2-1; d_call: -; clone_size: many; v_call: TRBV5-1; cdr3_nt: TGCGCCAGCAGCTCTGGGGGTTGGGGCTACAATGAGCAGTTCTTC; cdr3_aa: CASSSGGWGYNEQFF
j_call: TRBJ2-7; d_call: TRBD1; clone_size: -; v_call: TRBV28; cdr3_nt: TGTGCCAGCACTTTATTTCGGACCCCGTCGACAGGGACCTACGAGCAGTACTTC; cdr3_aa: CASTLFRTPSTGTYEQYF
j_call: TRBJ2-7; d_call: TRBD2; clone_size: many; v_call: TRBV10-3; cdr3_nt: TGTGCCATCAGCCTTAGCGGGCGGAGCGGTTCCAACGAGCAGTACTTC; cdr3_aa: CAISLSGRSGSNEQYF
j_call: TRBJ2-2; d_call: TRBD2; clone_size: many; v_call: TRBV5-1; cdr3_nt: TGCGCCAGCAGCTTCAAGACTAGCGGGAAGGGGGAGCTGTTTTTT; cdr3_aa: CASSFKTSGKGELFF
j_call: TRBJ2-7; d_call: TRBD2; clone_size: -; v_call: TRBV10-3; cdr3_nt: TGTGCCATCAGTGAGTCGAGTCTAGCGGGAGTCTCGCAGTACTTC; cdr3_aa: CAISESSLAGVSQYF
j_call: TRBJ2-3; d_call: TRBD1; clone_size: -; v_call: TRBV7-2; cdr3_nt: TGTGCCAGCAGGGACAGGGTTGTCGGCACAGATACGCAGTATTTT; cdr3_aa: CASRDRVVGTDTQYF
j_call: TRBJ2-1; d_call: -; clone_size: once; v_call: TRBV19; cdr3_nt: TGTGCCAGTAGTTCTTGGAACTCCTACAATGAGCAGTTCTTC; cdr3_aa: CASSSWNSYNEQFF
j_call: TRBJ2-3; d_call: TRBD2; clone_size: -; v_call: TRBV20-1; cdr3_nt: TGCAGTGCTATGGGACTAGCGGGAGGGTCAGATACGCAGTATTTT; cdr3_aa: CSAMGLAGGSDTQYF
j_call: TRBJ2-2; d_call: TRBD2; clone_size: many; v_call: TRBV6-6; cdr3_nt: TGTGCCAGCAGGACTTTGCCAGCGGGAGGGCCGCTTCGTCCGAACACCGGGGAGCTGTTTTTT; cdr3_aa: CASRTLPAGGPLRPNTGELFF
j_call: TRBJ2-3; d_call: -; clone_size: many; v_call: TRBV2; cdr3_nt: TGTGCCAGCGGTCGCGAGCGGGCTAGCACAGATACGCAGTATTTT; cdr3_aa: CASGRERASTDTQYF
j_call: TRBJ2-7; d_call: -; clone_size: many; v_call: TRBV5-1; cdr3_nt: TGCGCCAGCAGCCAGGGCGGGGCGGGCGAGCAGTACTTC; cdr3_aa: CASSQGGAGEQYF
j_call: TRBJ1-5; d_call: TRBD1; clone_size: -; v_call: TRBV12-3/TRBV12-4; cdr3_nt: TGTGCCAGCAGTGTGACAGGGGGGAGCAATCAGCCCCAGCATTTT; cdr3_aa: CASSVTGGSNQPQHF
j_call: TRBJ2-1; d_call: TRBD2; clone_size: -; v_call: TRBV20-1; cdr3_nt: TGCAGTGGAGGCGGGAGATACAATGAGCAGTTCTTC; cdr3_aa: CSGGGRYNEQFF
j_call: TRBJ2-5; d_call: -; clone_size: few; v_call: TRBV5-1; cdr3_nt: TGCGCCAGCAGCTTGGGCGGGACATCCGGAGGCCAAGAGACCCAGTACTTC; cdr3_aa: CASSLGGTSGGQETQYF
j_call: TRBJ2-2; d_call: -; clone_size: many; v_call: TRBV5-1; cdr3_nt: TGCGCCAGCAGCTGGACCCCGGACCCCTCCACCGGGGAGCTGTTTTTT; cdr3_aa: CASSWTPDPSTGELFF
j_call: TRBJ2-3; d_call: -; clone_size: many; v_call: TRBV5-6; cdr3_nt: TGTGCCAGCAGCTTGGGCCGGGGCCAACCCACAGATACGCAGTATTTT; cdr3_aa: CASSLGRGQPTDTQYF
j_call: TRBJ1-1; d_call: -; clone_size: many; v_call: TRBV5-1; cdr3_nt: TGCGCCAGCAGCTTGACAGGGACCTCTGAAGCTTTCTTT; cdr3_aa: CASSLTGTSEAFF
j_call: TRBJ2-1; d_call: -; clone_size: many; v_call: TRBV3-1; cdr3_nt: TGTGCCAGCAGCCAAAACAGAGATCTAAGGCAGTTCTTC; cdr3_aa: CASSQNRDLRQFF
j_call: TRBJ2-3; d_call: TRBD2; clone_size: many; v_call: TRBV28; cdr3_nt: TGTGCCAGCAGTGCCCCGGGACTACTTACGCAGTATTTT; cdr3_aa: CASSAPGLLTQYF
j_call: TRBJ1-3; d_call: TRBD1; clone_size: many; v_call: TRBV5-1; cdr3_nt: TGCGCCAGCAGCTCACGGCGACAGGGTTACTCTGGAAACACCATATATTTT; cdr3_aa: CASSSRRQGYSGNTIYF
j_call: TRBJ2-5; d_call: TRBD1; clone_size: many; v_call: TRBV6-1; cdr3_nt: TGTGCCAGCAGCTTTGACAGGGCAGAGACCCAGTACTTC; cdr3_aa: CASSFDRAETQYF
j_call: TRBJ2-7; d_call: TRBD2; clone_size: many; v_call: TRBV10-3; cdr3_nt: TGTGCCATCGGGAAAGACCGGGACTACACCTACGAGCAGTACTTC; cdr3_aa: CAIGKDRDYTYEQYF
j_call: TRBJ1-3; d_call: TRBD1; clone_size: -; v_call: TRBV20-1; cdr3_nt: TGCAGTGCTAGAGACCGGACAGGGTTCCGGGGAAACACCATATATTTT; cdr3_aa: CSARDRTGFRGNTIYF
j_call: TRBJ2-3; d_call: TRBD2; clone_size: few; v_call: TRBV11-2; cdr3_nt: TGTGCCAGCAGCTTCGGGACTAGCGGGACTTTCAATACGCAGTATTTT; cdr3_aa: CASSFGTSGTFNTQYF
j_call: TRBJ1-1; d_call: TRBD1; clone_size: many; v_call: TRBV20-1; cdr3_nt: TGCAGTGCGCAGGGGGCGCGTTTATCCACTGAAGCTTTCTTT; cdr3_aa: CSAQGARLSTEAFF
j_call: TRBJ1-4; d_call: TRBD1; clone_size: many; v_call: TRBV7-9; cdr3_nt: TGTGCCAGCAGACCGGGACAGGGTAATGAAAAACTGTTTTTT; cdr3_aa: CASRPGQGNEKLFF
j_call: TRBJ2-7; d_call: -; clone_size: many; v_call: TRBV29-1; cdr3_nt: TGCAGCGTTGAACTCGAGACAGGCGGCTACGAGCAGTACTTC; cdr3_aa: CSVELETGGYEQYF
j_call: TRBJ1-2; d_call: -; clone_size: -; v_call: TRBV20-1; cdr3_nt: TGCAGTGCTAGAGATTGGGGAACAGGGAACTATGGCTACACCTTC; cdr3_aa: CSARDWGTGNYGYTF
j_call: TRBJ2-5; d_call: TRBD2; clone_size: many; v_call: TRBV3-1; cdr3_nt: TGTGCCAGCAGCCAACGAAGCCTGAGGGCTAGCGGGAGAACAGAGACCCAGTACTTC; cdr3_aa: CASSQRSLRASGRTETQYF
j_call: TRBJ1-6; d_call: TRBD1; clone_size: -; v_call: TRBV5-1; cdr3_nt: TGCGCCAGCAGCCGGGACAGGCATAATTCACCCCTCCACTTT; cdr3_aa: CASSRDRHNSPLHF
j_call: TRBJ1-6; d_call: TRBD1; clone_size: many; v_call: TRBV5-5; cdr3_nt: TGTGCCAGCAGCTTAACCCCGACAGGGGACGATTCACCCCTCCACTTT; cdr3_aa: CASSLTPTGDDSPLHF
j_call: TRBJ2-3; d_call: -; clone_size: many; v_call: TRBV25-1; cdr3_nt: TGTGCCAGCAGTGAATTGAGTAGCGGTGCAGATACGCAGTATTTT; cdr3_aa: CASSELSSGADTQYF
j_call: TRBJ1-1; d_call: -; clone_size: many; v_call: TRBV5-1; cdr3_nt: TGCGCCAGCAGCCCCTCCGGTGTGGGAATAAGGACTGAAGCTTTCTTT; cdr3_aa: CASSPSGVGIRTEAFF
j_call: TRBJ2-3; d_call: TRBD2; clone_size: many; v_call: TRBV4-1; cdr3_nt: TGCGCCAGCAGCCGTGGGGACTTAGCGGGAGAACTGGATACGCAGTATTTT; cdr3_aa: CASSRGDLAGELDTQYF
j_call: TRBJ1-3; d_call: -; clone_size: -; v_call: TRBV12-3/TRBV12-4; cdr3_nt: TGTGCCAGCAGTTTAGCAGGGACCTTCTCTGGAAACACCATATATTTT; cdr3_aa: CASSLAGTFSGNTIYF
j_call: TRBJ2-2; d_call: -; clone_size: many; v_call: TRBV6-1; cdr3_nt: TGTGCCAGCAGTGAAGAGGGGACCGGGGAGCTGTTTTTT; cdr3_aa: CASSEEGTGELFF
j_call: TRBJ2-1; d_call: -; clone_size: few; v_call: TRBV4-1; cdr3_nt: TGCGCCAGCAGCCAAGATCCGGGAGCGAATAGGGATGAGCAGTTCTTC; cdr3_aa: CASSQDPGANRDEQFF